The 5 T cell receptor beta chains given below trace back to one sample, sequenced in a study of blood T cell repertoires in COVID-19. Here immunoSEQ multiplex PCR was the method, and the copy in TCRdb shows in-frame clones only, minus some. The sample lists fewer than 450,000 clones; around 91% were seen once. The material sequenced was PBMCs or T cells enriched from blood (not recorded which). These receptors were collected from a man between 18 and 35 years old who had recovered from COVID-19.

The chain has TRBV5-4 and TRBJ2-7; D might be TRBD2 (6 bases). CDR3 length: 15 residues. Germline CDR1 SGHNT, CDR2 YYREEE (reference sequence). V gave up 4 bases and J gave up 7 bases, with 21 bases separating them. The CDR3 here is CASSTVGSGPGEQYF. The CDR3, as DNA: TGTGCCAGCAGCACCGTGGGTAGCGGCCCGGGGGAGCAGTACTTC. The full variable domain, in which reference TRBV5-4 and TRBJ2-7 provide the parts outside the CDR3, is ETGVTQSPTHLIKTRGQQVTLRCSSQSGHNTVSWYQQALGQGPQFIFQYYREEENGRGNFPPRFSGLQFPNYSSELNVNALELDDSALYLCASSTVGSGPGEQYFGPGTRLTVT.

The V gene is TRBV7-8, the J gene TRBJ2-7; 12 bases are a match to TRBD2. The CDR3 length is 18 residues. The germline V gene encodes CDR1 SGHVS and CDR2 FQNEAQ. Trimming took 5 bases from V and 6 from J; bases not matched to a gene: 17. CDR3 sequence: CASSPTMTSGSWSGEQYF. Here the CDR3 DNA reads TGTGCCAGCAGCCCAACAATGACTAGCGGGAGTTGGTCGGGCGAGCAGTACTTC.

A single count supports this clone. The chain uses TRBV5-1 and TRBJ1-2; weak D call: TRBD1 (5 bases). Germline V gene data show CDR1 as SGHRS and CDR2 as YFSETQ. Trimming cost V 4 bases and J 9 bases, with 22 bases left between them. The CDR3 consists of 15 residues. CDR3 sequence (DNA): TGCGCCAGCAGCGCCCCCATTAGGGGTATAAGGCGCTACACCTTC. This codes for CASSAPIRGIRRYTF.

J is TRBJ2-1 and V is TRBV1; the D segment call TRBD2 is taken from the table without a DNA check. TRBV1 is a known pseudogene. This CDR3 comprises 19 residues. This CDR3 is CTSSQDHPSGVSGVNEQFF. CDR3 sequence (DNA): TGCACCAGCAGCCAAGATCATCCTAGCGGGGTCTCAGGGGTGAATGAGCAGTTCTTC.

The V call is TRBV6-5, the J call TRBJ1-5; D possibly corresponds to TRBD1 (6 bases). The CDR3 is 12 residues long. CDR1 and CDR2 (germline): MNHEY, SVGAGI. V shed 5 bases and J shed 4 bases, with 6 bases lying between them. CDR3 sequence: CASSTGNQPQHF. The CDR3 DNA reads TGTGCCAGCAGTACAGGGAATCAGCCCCAGCATTTT.